One sample yielded the 2 T cell receptor beta chains listed below, sequenced in a study of T cells after yellow fever vaccination. TCRdb recomputed calls from the 5' RACE reads with MiXCR, one row per CDR3 protein. The sample includes 500,000 to 700,000 distinct CDR3 sequences, roughly 21% of them seen just once. The sample here was PBMCs, taken 15 days after the yellow fever booster vaccination. The receptors originated from a man aged 30-40 years who received the YFV17D yellow fever vaccine.

V is TRBV20-1 and J is TRBJ2-1; D is unclear. CDR1 DFQATT and CDR2 SNEGSKA come from the germline V gene (reference sequence). The CDR3 is 13 residues long. V was shortened by 2 bases and J by 9 bases, with 14 bases between the two germline ends. The chain's CDR3 is CSARRPGDGEQFF. CDR3 in DNA: TGCAGTGCTAGAAGACCCGGAGACGGTGAGCAGTTCTTC.

The chain carries TRBV29-1 and TRBJ2-7; D is unresolved. V lost 6 bases and J lost 3, with 9 bases in between. Germline CDR1 SQVTM, CDR2 ANQGSEA. This CDR3 spans 11 amino acids. CDR3 sequence (DNA): TGCAGCGTCGACCCCTTCTACGAGCAGTACTTC. Residues: CSVDPFYEQYF.